The 31 T cell receptor beta chains listed next were all sequenced from one sample in a study of vaccination and CD4 T cells after COVID-19. Their antigen targets remain unknown. The treatment here: approximately nine-day PBMC culture with coronavirus spike peptide pools or control peptides (ViraFEST assay). The Oncomine TCR Beta short-read assay was applied to DNA of cultured CD4+ T cells. TCRdb fed the PCR reads into MiXCR, producing one record per CDR3 protein. The table shows 20,000 or so distinct CDR3 sequences, with about 21% occurring only once. Sequencing was performed on cultured CD4+ T cells from blood. The receptors stem from a human donor with COVID-19.

The chain recombines TRBV28 with TRBJ2-7; 13 positions match TRBD2. Losses at the gene ends were 6 bases for V and 6 bases for J; bases not matched to a gene: 11. This CDR3 contains 16 residues. CDR1 MDHEN and CDR2 SYDVKM come from the germline V gene. The CDR3 DNA reads as TGTGCCAGCAGCTTGACAAGCGGACTAGCGGGGGTCGAGCAGTACTTC. Protein product: CASSLTSGLAGVEQYF.

This chain joins TRBV5-5 and TRBJ1-1; D remains unclear. This CDR3 contains 16 residues. Germline CDR1 is SGHKS and CDR2 is YYEKEE (reference sequence). With 4 bases removed from V and 0 bases from J, the gap between germline ends came to 16 bases. The CDR3 loop is CASSRVGWSMNTEAFF. Written as DNA, the CDR3 is TGTGCCAGCAGCCGAGTCGGGTGGTCTATGAACACTGAAGCTTTCTTT. Variable domain in full (rest from reference TRBV5-5 and TRBJ1-1): DAGVTQSPTHLIKTRGQQVTLRCSPISGHKSVSWYQQVLGQGPQFIFQYYEKEERGRGNFPDRFSARQFPNYSSELNVNALLLGDSALYLCASSRVGWSMNTEAFFGQGTRLTVV.

The chain employs TRBV11-2 and TRBJ1-5; no clear D gene. The V gene's germline CDR1 is SGHAT and CDR2 FQNNGV. CDR3 length equals 12 residues. The V gene lost 3 bases and the J gene lost 7 bases, with 7 bases spanning the gap. The CDR3 coding sequence is TGTGCCAGCAGCTTTCGTTCACAGCCCCAGCATTTT. Its protein product is CASSFRSQPQHF.

The chain recombines TRBV27 with TRBJ2-7; D may be TRBD2 (5 bases). The CDR3 spans 13 residues. CDR1 is MNHEY and CDR2 is SMNVEV in the germline V gene (reference sequence). The V end was cut by 0 bases, the J end by 2 bases, with 5 bases between. The chain's CDR3 is CASSLSRAYEQYF. For the CDR3, the DNA is TGTGCCAGCAGTTTATCGCGGGCCTACGAGCAGTACTTC.

The table lists this clonotype with a few counts. The J gene is TRBJ2-1, the V gene TRBV6-5, with D possibly matching TRBD1 (6 bases). V lost 0 bases, J lost 5 bases, and 14 bases lay in between. Germline-derived CDR1 and CDR2 are MNHEY and SVGAGI. There are 16 residues in the CDR3. The CDR3 reads CASSYSVGAQDNEQFF. The CDR3 DNA reads TGTGCCAGCAGTTACTCTGTGGGGGCGCAGGACAATGAGCAGTTCTTC.

This clonotype was detected a few times. The CDR3 sequence is CASSEVKGQGQGTQYF. Here the CDR3 DNA reads TGTGCCAGCAGTGAAGTTAAGGGACAGGGGCAGGGGACCCAGTACTTC. The gene calls are TRBV2 and TRBJ2-5; 10 bases match TRBD1. Germline V gene data show CDR1 as SNHLY and CDR2 as FYNNEI. After removal of 1 base from V and 7 bases from J, the junction contained 9 bases not matched to a gene. The CDR3 totals 16 residues.

This clonotype was recorded a few times. V and J are TRBV7-8 and TRBJ1-3; D gene ambiguous. CDR3 length: 13 residues. The ends were cut back, 1 base at V and 0 bases at J, with 1 base in the middle. The germline V gene encodes CDR1 SGHVS and CDR2 FQNEAQ. CDR3 coding DNA: TGTGCCAGCAGCTTAGACTCTGGAAACACCATATATTTT. This translates into CASSLDSGNTIYF.

This clonotype was found a few times. This chain joins TRBV2 and TRBJ2-1, with TRBD2 matching 10 bases. The CDR3 totals 15 residues. Per the germline V gene, CDR1 is SNHLY and CDR2 is FYNNEI. V shed 3 bases, J shed 6 bases, and the junction held 5 bases outside the gene matches. In DNA, the CDR3 is TGTGCCAGCAGTGATTGGAGCGGGGGGGCCAATGAGCAGTTCTTC. It is translated as CASSDWSGGANEQFF.

The chain is built from TRBV7-9 and TRBJ2-1; TRBD2 might be the D (6 bases). The V end was cut by 0 bases, the J end by 5 bases, with 11 bases between. CDR3 size: 15 residues. Looked up from germline, CDR1 is SEHNR and CDR2 is FQNEAQ (reference sequence). For the CDR3, the DNA is TGTGCCAGCAGCTTAGCGGCGGGGATGGACAATGAGCAGTTCTTC. Its protein is CASSLAAGMDNEQFF.

This clonotype was picked up a small number of times. This CDR3 reads CASRVRQGLYEQYF. CDR3 DNA: TGTGCCAGCAGAGTACGGCAGGGGCTCTACGAGCAGTACTTC. The rearrangement links TRBV2 to TRBJ2-7, with a tentative D call TRBD1 (6 bases). Trimming took 6 bases from V and 3 from J, leaving 15 bases between them. The germline CDR1 and CDR2 sequences are SNHLY and FYNNEI. CDR3 length: 14 residues.

This clonotype was detected only a few times. The chain links TRBV6-2 or TRBV6-3 to TRBJ2-5; D possibly corresponds to TRBD2 (6 bases). This CDR3 spans 12 amino acids. The germline gives CDR1 MNHEY, CDR2 SVGEGT. V lost 5 bases and J 5 bases, leaving 9 bases between the germline ends. DNA of the CDR3: TGTGCCAGCAGTCCGACTAGGGAGACCCAGTACTTC. It yields the protein CASSPTRETQYF.

This clonotype is medium-sized by share. J is TRBJ1-2 and V is TRBV20-1; TRBD1 matches at 8 bases. V was pared by 7 bases and J by 5 bases, with 9 bases of the junction left unmatched. This CDR3 is 13 amino acids long. CDR1 is DFQATT, CDR2 SNEGSKA, per germline (reference sequence). The CDR3 nucleotides are TGCAGTGTAAGGGACAGGACCCCTTATGGCTACACCTTC. The encoded protein is CSVRDRTPYGYTF.

The chain combines TRBV19 with TRBJ2-3, with TRBD2 matching 7 bases. The germline CDR1 and CDR2 sequences are LNHDA and SQIVND (reference sequence). V lost 7 bases and J lost 0; bases outside the gene matches: 7. CDR3 length: 15 residues. The CDR3 region is CASKGWRGSTDTQYF. The CDR3 region has the DNA TGTGCCAGTAAGGGTTGGCGGGGGAGCACAGATACGCAGTATTTT.

The table lists this clonotype with a few counts. V and J are TRBV7-9 and TRBJ1-5, with no clear D. Trimming removed 5 bases at V and 4 bases at J, with 15 bases between. Germline loops: CDR1 SEHNR, CDR2 FQNEAQ (reference sequence). This CDR3 has 15 amino acids. The CDR3 region is CASSPPGSTNQPQHF. CDR3 DNA: TGTGCCAGCAGCCCTCCGGGTAGTACAAATCAGCCCCAGCATTTT.

The rearrangement links TRBV21-1 to TRBJ2-3; the D call of TRBD2 is as the table states it, not checked on the DNA. TRBV21-1 is listed as a pseudogene. The CDR3 consists of 16 residues. In nucleotides, the CDR3 is TGTGCCAGCCCGTGGGCTCGGGGCCCAGGCACAGATACGCAGTATTTT. Amino acids: CASPWARGPGTDTQYF.

The rearrangement uses TRBV27 and TRBJ2-5; 9 bases match TRBD2. Germline values: CDR1 MNHEY, CDR2 SMNVEV (reference sequence). This CDR3 has 15 amino acids. The V gene end was trimmed by 5 bases and the J gene end by 3 bases; junction bases not matched to a gene: 7. The CDR3 nucleotides read TGTGCCAGCAGTCCGCTGACTAGCGGAAAAGAGACCCAGTACTTC. It codes for CASSPLTSGKETQYF.

This rearrangement joins TRBV2 to TRBJ2-5; 7 bases line up with TRBD1. Germline CDR1 SNHLY, CDR2 FYNNEI. Trimming removed 11 bases from V and 4 bases from J; junction bases left unmatched: 10. CDR3 length equals 13 residues. CDR3 residues: CAGYRGLGETQYF. The CDR3 DNA is TGTGCCGGATACAGGGGCTTGGGAGAGACCCAGTACTTC.

This chain links TRBV5-4 with TRBJ2-7, with 11 bases that match TRBD2. The CDR3 is made up of 16 amino acids. V lost 0 bases, J lost 3 bases, and 5 bases stayed unmatched. Germline assignment: CDR1 SGHNT and CDR2 YYREEE (reference sequence). This CDR3 reads CASSLAGTSGLYEQYF. The CDR3 DNA follows: TGTGCCAGCAGCTTGGCCGGGACTAGCGGTCTCTACGAGCAGTACTTC.

In this sample, this clonotype turned up a few times. This chain links TRBV5-1 with TRBJ1-2; D not certain. V gave up 1 base and J gave up 7 bases, with 17 bases separating them. In germline, CDR1 is SGHRS, CDR2 YFSETQ. The CDR3 length is 15 residues. CDR3 nucleotides: TGCGCCAGCAGCTTGATATCCTCGGGGATGAGTGGCTACACCTTC. Translation: CASSLISSGMSGYTF.

This chain links TRBV28 with TRBJ1-5, with D maybe TRBD1 (5 bases). Trimming removed 7 bases from V and 0 bases from J, with 16 bases in between. The CDR3 sequence is 16 residues long. CDR1 MDHEN and CDR2 SYDVKM come from the germline V gene. CDR3 coding DNA: TGTGCCAGCATCACGGGGGGGGGAGGTAGCAATCAGCCCCAGCATTTT. Encoded protein: CASITGGGGSNQPQHF. The full variable domain, with the rest looked up from reference TRBV28 and TRBJ1-5, is DVKVTQSSRYLVKRTGEKVFLECVQDMDHENMFWYRQDPGLGLRLIYFSYDVKMKEKGDIPEGYSVSREKKERFSLILESASTNQTSMYLCASITGGGGSNQPQHFGDGTRLSIL.

The rearrangement uses TRBV14 and TRBJ2-1; perhaps D is TRBD1 or TRBD2 (5 bases each). Trimming took 0 bases from V and 6 from J, leaving 9 bases between them. The germline V gene encodes CDR1 SGHDN and CDR2 FVKESK. This CDR3 contains 14 residues. The CDR3 nucleotides are TGTGCCAGCAGCCAAGATCACGGGGCCAATGAGCAGTTCTTC. The encoded protein is CASSQDHGANEQFF.

The chain is built from TRBV7-2 and TRBJ2-3, with 12 bases identical to TRBD2. The CDR3 runs to 16 residues. Germline V gene sequence: CDR1 SGHTA, CDR2 FQGNSA. The V gene end was trimmed by 5 bases and the J gene end by 2 bases; junction bases not matched to a gene: 5. The CDR3 is CASSVTSGGTTDTQYF. The DNA of the CDR3 is TGTGCCAGCAGCGTTACTAGCGGGGGGACCACAGATACGCAGTATTTT.

This clonotype appeared a single time. V is TRBV12-3 or TRBV12-4 and J is TRBJ1-3; tentative D call: TRBD1 (6 bases). The length of the CDR3 is 13 residues. Trimming shortened V by 5 bases and J by 4 bases, and 9 bases separated the two germline ends. Here the CDR3 DNA reads TGTGCCAGCAGTCGACAGGCGGGAAACACCATATATTTT. It encodes CASSRQAGNTIYF.

The chain links TRBV28 to TRBJ2-3, with D perhaps TRBD2 (5 bases). Germline assignment: CDR1 MDHEN and CDR2 SYDVKM. The CDR3 is 11 residues long. Between the trimmed V and J ends, which lost 7 bases and 7 bases, there was a span of 9 bases. The CDR3 loop is CASTRRNTQYF. CDR3 sequence (DNA): TGTGCCAGCACCCGGAGGAATACGCAGTATTTT.

The chain employs TRBV20-1 and TRBJ1-2; TRBD1 matches 9 bases. Germline V gene lookup returns CDR1 DFQATT and CDR2 SNEGSKA (reference sequence). V trimming: 4 bases; J trimming: 0 bases; junction bases outside the gene matches: 15. The CDR3 runs to 18 residues. CDR3 nucleotide sequence: TGCAGTGCTACCCTATCTAAATTACGGGACAGGGCTAACTATGGCTACACCTTC. Encoded protein: CSATLSKLRDRANYGYTF.

This clonotype was recorded a few times. The chain uses TRBV6-2 or TRBV6-3 and TRBJ1-5, with D tentatively TRBD1 (5 bases). Germline CDR1 reads MNHEY; CDR2 reads SVGEGT. Trimming took off 5 bases at V and 3 bases at J, with 14 bases between the two ends. This CDR3 is built from 15 residues. The CDR3 bases are TGTGCCAGCAGTGCCAAAGACAGACACAATCAGCCCCAGCATTTT. It yields the protein CASSAKDRHNQPQHF.

Turning to this clonotype: Being one base from a much bigger clone, this may be a read error. The CDR3 ends on some other residue instead of the conserved phenylalanine or tryptophan, so this is likely a read error. V gene TRBV19 combines with J gene TRBJ1-5; D is undetermined. V was pared by 10 bases and J by 0 bases, with 7 bases between. The CDR3 is 12 residues long. The germline V gene has CDR1 LNHDA and CDR2 SQIVND (reference sequence). The CDR3 spells CATRISNQPQHS. The CDR3 DNA follows: TGTGCCACGAGGATTAGCAATCAGCCCCAGCATTCT.

The CDR3 here is CASRWGRLNTEAFF. In DNA, the CDR3 is TGTGCCAGCAGGTGGGGCCGCTTGAACACTGAAGCTTTCTTT. The V call is TRBV28, the J call TRBJ1-1; D is perhaps TRBD1 (5 bases). CDR1 and CDR2 from the germline V gene are MDHEN and SYDVKM. Trimming left V 6 bases short and J 0 bases short, with 11 bases between. This CDR3 is built from 14 residues.

The rearrangement uses TRBV19 and TRBJ2-5; D gene uncertain. Germline V gives CDR1 LNHDA, CDR2 SQIVND (reference sequence). V lost 3 bases, J lost 0 bases, and 8 bases lay in between. CDR3 length equals 14 residues. CDR3 coding DNA: TGTGCCAGTAGTATCGGAAAGAACCAAGAGACCCAGTACTTC. It codes for CASSIGKNQETQYF.

The chain carries TRBV19 and TRBJ2-7, with 7 bases fitting TRBD1. Per the germline V gene, CDR1 is LNHDA and CDR2 is SQIVND (reference sequence). The CDR3 length is 15 residues. Trimming removed 5 bases from V and 4 bases from J; junction bases left unmatched: 11. The CDR3 nucleotides read TGTGCCAGTAGTGGACGGACAGGTCCGGGGTACGAGCAGTACTTC. Translated: CASSGRTGPGYEQYF.

The chain couples TRBV10-3 to TRBJ2-1, with 8 bases identical to TRBD2. From germline, CDR1 is ENHRY and CDR2 SYGVKD. The V segment lost 9 bases and the J segment 6 bases; nucleotides outside the gene matches: 10. This CDR3 has 14 residues. CDR3 sequence reads: CAITGTRDGNEQFF. The DNA for the CDR3 is TGTGCCATAACCGGGACTAGGGATGGCAATGAGCAGTTCTTC.